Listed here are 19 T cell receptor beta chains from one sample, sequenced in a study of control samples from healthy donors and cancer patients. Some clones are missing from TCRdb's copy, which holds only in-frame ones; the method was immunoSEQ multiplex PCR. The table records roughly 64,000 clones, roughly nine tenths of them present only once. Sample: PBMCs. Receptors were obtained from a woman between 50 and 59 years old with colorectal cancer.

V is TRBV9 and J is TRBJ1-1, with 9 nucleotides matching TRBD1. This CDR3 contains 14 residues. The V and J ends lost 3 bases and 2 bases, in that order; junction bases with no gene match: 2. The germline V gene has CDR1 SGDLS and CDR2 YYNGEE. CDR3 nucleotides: TGTGCCAGCAGCGGGACAGGGGAAAACACTGAAGCTTTCTTT. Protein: CASSGTGENTEAFF.

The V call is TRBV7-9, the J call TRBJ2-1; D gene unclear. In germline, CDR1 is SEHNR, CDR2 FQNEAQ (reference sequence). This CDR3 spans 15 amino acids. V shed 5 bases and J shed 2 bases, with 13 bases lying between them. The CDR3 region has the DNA TGTGCCAGCAGCCCAAATCTCCGGGCCTACAATGAGCAGTTCTTC. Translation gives CASSPNLRAYNEQFF.

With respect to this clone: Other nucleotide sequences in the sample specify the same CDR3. CDR3 residues: CASSLGGTNNEQFF. The CDR3, as DNA: TGCGCCAGCAGCTTGGGAGGGACAAACAATGAGCAGTTCTTC. The V and J genes are TRBV5-1 and TRBJ2-1; TRBD1 is a possible D gene (6 bases). CDR1 is SGHRS, CDR2 YFSETQ, per germline. The CDR3 has 14 amino acids. Trimming took off 0 bases at V and 5 bases at J, with 9 bases between the two ends.

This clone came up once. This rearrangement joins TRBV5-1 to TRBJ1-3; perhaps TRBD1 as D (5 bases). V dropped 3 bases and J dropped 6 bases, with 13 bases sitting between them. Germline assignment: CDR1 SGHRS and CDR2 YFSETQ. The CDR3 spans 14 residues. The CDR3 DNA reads TGCGCCAGCAGCTCCTCGGGAGGGGAAAACACCATATATTTT. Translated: CASSSSGGENTIYF.

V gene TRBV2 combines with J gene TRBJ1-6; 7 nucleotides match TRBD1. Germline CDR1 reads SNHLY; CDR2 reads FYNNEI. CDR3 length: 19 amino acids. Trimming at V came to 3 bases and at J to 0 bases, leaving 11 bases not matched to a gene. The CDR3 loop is CASSEVKGQPASYNSPLHF. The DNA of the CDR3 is TGTGCCAGCAGTGAGGTTAAGGGACAGCCAGCCTCCTATAATTCACCCCTCCACTTT. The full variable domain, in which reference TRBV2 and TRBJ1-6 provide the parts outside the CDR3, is EPEVTQTPSHQVTQMGQEVILRCVPISNHLYFYWYRQILGQKVEFLVSFYNNEISEKSEIFDDQFSVERPDGSNFTLKIRSTKLEDSAMYFCASSEVKGQPASYNSPLHFGNGTRLTVT.

The CDR3 spells CASSELAGGPGEQYF. DNA for the CDR3: TGCGCCAGCAGTGAACTAGCGGGAGGGCCGGGAGAGCAGTACTTC. The J gene is TRBJ2-7, the V gene TRBV10-2, with 13 bases identical to TRBD2. V shed 3 bases and J 7 bases; nucleotides not matched to a gene: 6. The CDR3 has 15 residues. CDR1 is WSHSY, CDR2 SAAADI, per germline.

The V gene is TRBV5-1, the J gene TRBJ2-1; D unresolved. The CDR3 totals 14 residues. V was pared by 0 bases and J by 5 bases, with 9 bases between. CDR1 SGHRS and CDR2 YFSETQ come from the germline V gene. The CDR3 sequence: CASSLGAENNEQFF. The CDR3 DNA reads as TGCGCCAGCAGCTTGGGCGCGGAGAACAATGAGCAGTTCTTC. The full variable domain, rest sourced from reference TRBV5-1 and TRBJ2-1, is KAGVTQTPRYLIKTRGQQVTLSCSPISGHRSVSWYQQTPGQGLQFLFEYFSETQRNKGNFPGRFSGRQFSNSRSEMNVSTLELGDSALYLCASSLGAENNEQFFGPGTRLTVL.

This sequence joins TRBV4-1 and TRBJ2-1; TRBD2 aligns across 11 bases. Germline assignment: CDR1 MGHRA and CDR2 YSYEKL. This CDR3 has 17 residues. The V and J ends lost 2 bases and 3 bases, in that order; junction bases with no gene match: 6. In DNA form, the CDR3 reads TGCGCCAGCAGCCAATCCCCGGGGACTAGCGGCTACAATGAGCAGTTCTTC. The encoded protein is CASSQSPGTSGYNEQFF.

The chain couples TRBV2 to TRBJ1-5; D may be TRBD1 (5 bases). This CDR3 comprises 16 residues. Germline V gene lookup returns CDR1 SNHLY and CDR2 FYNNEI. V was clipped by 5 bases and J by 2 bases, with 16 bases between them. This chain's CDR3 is CASSQGLGGGNQPQHF. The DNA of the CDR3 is TGTGCCAGCAGTCAGGGATTGGGGGGGGGCAATCAGCCCCAGCATTTT.

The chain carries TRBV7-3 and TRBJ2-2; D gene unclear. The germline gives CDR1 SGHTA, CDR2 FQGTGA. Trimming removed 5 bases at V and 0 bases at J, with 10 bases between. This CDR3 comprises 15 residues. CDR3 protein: CASSRTASNTGELFF. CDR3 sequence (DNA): TGTGCCAGCAGCCGGACCGCCTCGAACACCGGGGAGCTGTTTTTT.

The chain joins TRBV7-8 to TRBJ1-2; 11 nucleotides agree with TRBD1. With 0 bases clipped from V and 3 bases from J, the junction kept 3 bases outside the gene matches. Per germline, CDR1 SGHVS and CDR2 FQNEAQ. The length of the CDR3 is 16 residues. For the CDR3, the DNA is TGTGCCAGCAGCTTAGCGAGGACAGGGGGCGACTATGGCTACACCTTC. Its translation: CASSLARTGGDYGYTF.

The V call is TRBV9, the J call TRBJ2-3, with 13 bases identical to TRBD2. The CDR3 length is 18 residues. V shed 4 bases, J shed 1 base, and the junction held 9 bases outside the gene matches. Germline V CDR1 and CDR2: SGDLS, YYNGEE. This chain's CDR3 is CASSRTSGGIGGTDTQYF. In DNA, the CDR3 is TGTGCCAGCAGCCGGACTAGCGGGGGAATAGGAGGCACAGATACGCAGTATTTT.

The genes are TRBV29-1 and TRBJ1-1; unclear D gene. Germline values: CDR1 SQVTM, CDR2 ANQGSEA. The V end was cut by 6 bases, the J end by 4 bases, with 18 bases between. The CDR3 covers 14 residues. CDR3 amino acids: CSVHLVASITEAFF. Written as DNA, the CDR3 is TGCAGCGTCCACCTCGTCGCGTCGATCACTGAAGCTTTCTTT.

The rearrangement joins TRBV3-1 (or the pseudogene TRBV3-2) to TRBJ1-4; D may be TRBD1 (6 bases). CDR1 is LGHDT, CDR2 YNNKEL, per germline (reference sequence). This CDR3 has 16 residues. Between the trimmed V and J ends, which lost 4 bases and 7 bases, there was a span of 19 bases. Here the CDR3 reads CASSLLTGGTGEKLFF. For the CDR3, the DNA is TGTGCCAGCAGCCTACTGACAGGCGGGACTGGTGAAAAACTGTTTTTT.

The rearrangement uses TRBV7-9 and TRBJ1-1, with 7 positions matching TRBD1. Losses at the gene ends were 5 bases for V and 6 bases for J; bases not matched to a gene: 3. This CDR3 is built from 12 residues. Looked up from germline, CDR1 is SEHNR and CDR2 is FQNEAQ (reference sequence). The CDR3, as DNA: TGTGCCAGCAGCAGACAGGGATCTGAAGCTTTCTTT. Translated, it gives CASSRQGSEAFF.

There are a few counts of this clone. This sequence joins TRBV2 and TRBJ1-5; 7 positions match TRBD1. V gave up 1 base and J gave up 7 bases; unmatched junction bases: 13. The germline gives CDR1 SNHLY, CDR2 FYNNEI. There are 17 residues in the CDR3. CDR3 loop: CASSEVQTGSINQPQHF. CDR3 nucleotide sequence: TGTGCCAGCAGTGAAGTTCAGACAGGGAGTATCAACCAGCCCCAGCATTTT.

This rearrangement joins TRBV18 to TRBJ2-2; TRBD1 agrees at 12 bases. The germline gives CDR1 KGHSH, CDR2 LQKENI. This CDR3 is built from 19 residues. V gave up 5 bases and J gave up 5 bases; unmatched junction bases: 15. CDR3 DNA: TGTGCCAGCTCAGAAGCCGGGACAGGGGGCAAGGGGGGGACCGGGGAGCTGTTTTTT. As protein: CASSEAGTGGKGGTGELFF.

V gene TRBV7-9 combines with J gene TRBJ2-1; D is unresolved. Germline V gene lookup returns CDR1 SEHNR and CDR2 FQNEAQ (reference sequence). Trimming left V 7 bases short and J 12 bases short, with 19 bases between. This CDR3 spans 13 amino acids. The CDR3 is CASIDDSSLGQFF. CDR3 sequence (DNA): TGTGCCAGCATCGACGACTCTTCTCTGGGGCAGTTCTTC.

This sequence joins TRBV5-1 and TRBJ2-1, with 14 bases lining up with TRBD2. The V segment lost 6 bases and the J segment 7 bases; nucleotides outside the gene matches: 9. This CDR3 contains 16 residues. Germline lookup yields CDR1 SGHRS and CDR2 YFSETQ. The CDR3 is CASTRTGTSGSNEQFF. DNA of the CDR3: TGCGCCAGCACGCGGACCGGGACTAGCGGGAGTAATGAGCAGTTCTTC.